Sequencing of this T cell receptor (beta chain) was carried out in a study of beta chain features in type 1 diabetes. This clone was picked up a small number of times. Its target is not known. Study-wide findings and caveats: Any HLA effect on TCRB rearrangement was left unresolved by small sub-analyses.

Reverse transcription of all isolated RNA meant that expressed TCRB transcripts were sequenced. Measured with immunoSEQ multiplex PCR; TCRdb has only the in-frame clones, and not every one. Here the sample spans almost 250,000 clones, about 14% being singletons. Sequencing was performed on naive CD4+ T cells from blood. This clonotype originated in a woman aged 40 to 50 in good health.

Here the CDR3 reads CASSLGEGESPLHF. The CDR3 nucleotides are TGCGCCAGCAGCTTGGGAGAGGGAGAGTCACCCCTCCACTTT. The chain carries TRBV5-1 and TRBJ1-6; no definite D call. Trimming shortened V by 0 bases and J by 10 bases, and 11 bases separated the two germline ends. The CDR3 loop spans 14 amino acids. Germline CDR1 SGHRS, CDR2 YFSETQ. Together with reference TRBV5-1 and TRBJ1-6, the CDR3 gives the full variable domain: KAGVTQTPRYLIKTRGQQVTLSCSPISGHRSVSWYQQTPGQGLQFLFEYFSETQRNKGNFPGRFSGRQFSNSRSEMNVSTLELGDSALYLCASSLGEGESPLHFGNGTRLTVT.